Reported below is one T cell receptor beta chain. TCRdb's copy holds only in-frame clones and misses some; the assay was immunoSEQ multiplex PCR. Among some 380,000 clones listed, 90% to 97% were seen once. The data originate from a study of shared clonotypes between healthy human individuals. The CDR3 has 17 residues. With 5 bases removed from V and 0 bases from J, the gap between germline ends came to 16 bases. The germline V gene encodes CDR1 SGHAT and CDR2 FQNNGV. The chain recombines TRBV11-2 with TRBJ2-2, with D perhaps TRBD1 (5 bases). The receptor was derived from a man younger than 45 in good health. The specimen was memory CD8+ T cells sorted from blood. The subset: CD45RO+ cells pooled with CCR7-negative TemRA cells. Here the CDR3 reads CASSDREGVANTGELFF. DNA for the CDR3: TGTGCCAGCAGCGACCGCGAAGGGGTCGCGAACACCGGGGAGCTGTTTTTT.